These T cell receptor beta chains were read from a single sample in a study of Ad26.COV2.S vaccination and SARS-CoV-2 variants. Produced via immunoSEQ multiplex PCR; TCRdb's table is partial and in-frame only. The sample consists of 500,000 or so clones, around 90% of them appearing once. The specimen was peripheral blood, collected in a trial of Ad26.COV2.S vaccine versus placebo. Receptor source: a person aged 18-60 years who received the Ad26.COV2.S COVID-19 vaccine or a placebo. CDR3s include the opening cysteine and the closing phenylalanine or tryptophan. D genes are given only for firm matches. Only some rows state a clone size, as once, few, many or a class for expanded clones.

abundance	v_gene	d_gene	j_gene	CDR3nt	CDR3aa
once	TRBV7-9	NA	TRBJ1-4	TGTGCCAGCAGCGCGGCGTTTGGGAGCGAAAAACTGTTTTTT	CASSAAFGSEKLFF
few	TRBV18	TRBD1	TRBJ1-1	TGTGCCAGCTCACTGAAGGGGACAGGAGTTTCGAACACTGAAGCTTTCTTT	CASSLKGTGVSNTEAFF
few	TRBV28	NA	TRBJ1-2	TGTGCCAGCAGCCCAGGGAACTATGGCTACACCTTC	CASSPGNYGYTF
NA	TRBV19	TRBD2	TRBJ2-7	TGTGCCAGTAGTCCCATTGGCGGGAGGACCTACGAGCAGTACTTC	CASSPIGGRTYEQYF
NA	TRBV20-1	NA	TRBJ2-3	TGCAGTGCTAGTCTTGCGGTGGGCACAGATACGCAGTATTTT	CSASLAVGTDTQYF
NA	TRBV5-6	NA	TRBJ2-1	TGTGCCAGCAGCTTGGATGGGACGGGGAGCTCCTACAATGAGCAGTTCTTC	CASSLDGTGSSYNEQFF
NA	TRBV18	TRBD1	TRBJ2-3	TGTGCCAGCTCACCAGACGGACAGGGGTGGGCAGATACGCAGTATTTT	CASSPDGQGWADTQYF
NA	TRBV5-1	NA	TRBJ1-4	TGCGCCAGCTCTCCCCCCGCGAATGAAAAACTGTTTTTT	CASSPPANEKLFF
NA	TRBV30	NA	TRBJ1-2	TGTGCCTGGACCCACACAGGGTCGGGTGGCTACACCTTC	CAWTHTGSGGYTF
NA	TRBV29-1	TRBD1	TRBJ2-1	TGCAGCGTTGAAGGAGGAACAGGGGGGCTCCTAAATGAGCAGTTCTTC	CSVEGGTGGLLNEQFF
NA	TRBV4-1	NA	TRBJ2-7	TGCGCCAGCAGCCAAGGGAGCTCCCTTAGGCCCTACGAGCAGTACTTC	CASSQGSSLRPYEQYF
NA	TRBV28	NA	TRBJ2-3	TGTGCCAGCAGCCAGCTGGGGGCGGGGGCAGACACAGATACGCAGTATTTT	CASSQLGAGADTDTQYF
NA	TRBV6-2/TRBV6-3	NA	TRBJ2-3	TGTGCCAGCAGTTACTTCTTTGGCAGGTCGAACACAGATACGCAGTATTTT	CASSYFFGRSNTDTQYF
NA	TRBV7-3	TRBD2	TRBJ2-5	TGTGCCAGCAGCACCGTCGGGGGGGCCCAAGAGACCCAGTACTTC	CASSTVGGAQETQYF
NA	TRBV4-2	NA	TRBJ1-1	TGTGCCAGCAGCCAAGATTCGGGGGTTACTGAAGCTTTCTTT	CASSQDSGVTEAFF
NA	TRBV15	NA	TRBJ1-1	TGTGCCACCAGCAGAGATTGGGGTGAAGCTTTCTTT	CATSRDWGEAFF
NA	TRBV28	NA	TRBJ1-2	TGTGCCAGCAGTTCCCTGGCCCGGCGGGATGGCTACACCTTC	CASSSLARRDGYTF
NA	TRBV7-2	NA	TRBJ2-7	TGTGCCAGCAGCTTATCTTCGGACCGGACCTACGAGCAGTACTTC	CASSLSSDRTYEQYF
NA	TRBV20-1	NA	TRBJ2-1	TGCAGTGTCGCCGCGGATGAGCAGTTCTTC	CSVAADEQFF
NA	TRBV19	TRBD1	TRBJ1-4	TGTGCCAGTAGGAATCAGGGGGCGGTCGGAAAACTGTTTTTT	CASRNQGAVGKLFF
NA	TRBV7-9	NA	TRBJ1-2	TGTGCCAGCAGTCAAGGCGTCACTAAGGGCTACACCTTC	CASSQGVTKGYTF